Given below is one T cell receptor (beta chain) in context. The data are from a study of cytomegalovirus exposure and HLA in healthy donors. Assay: immunoSEQ multiplex PCR; the TCRdb copy retains only in-frame clones and omits some. The sample carries some 120,000 clones, about 96% recorded once. This CDR3 has 13 residues. Between the trimmed V and J ends, which lost 3 bases and 2 bases, there was a span of 7 bases. The germline CDR1 and CDR2 sequences are SGHRS and YFSETQ. These donors were members of the approximately 110-subject validation cohort, a group separate from the approximately 680-subject first cohort.

This receptor was identified in a man between 18 and 29 years old in good health and CMV-seronegative. The V gene is TRBV5-1, the J gene TRBJ2-3, with TRBD2 as a possible D gene (6 bases). The sample comprised PBMCs. CDR3 nucleotide sequence: TGCGCCAGCAGCTGGGACTCCACAGATACGCAGTATTTT. Its translation is CASSWDSTDTQYF.